These T cell receptor beta chains were read from a single sample in a study of T cell responses to AZD1222 COVID-19 vaccine. The protocol was immunoSEQ multiplex PCR, while the TCRdb copy is restricted to in-frame clones and leaves out a portion. The sample lists around 80,000 clones, approximately 85% occurring once. The sample in question was peripheral blood, obtained 28 days after the second AZD1222 dose. The receptors were sampled from an adult who received the AZD1222 COVID-19 vaccine. Both conserved end residues are part of each CDR3. The D gene is left open where the match is weak. Clone sizes are given selectively: once, few, many, or a class where the clone is expanded.

abundance: -
d_gene: TRBD1
j_gene: TRBJ1-1
v_gene: TRBV5-6
CDR3nt: TGTGCCAGCAGCTTGGCCGGGACAGGGACGAACACTGAAGCTTTCTTT
CDR3aa: CASSLAGTGTNTEAFF

abundance: -
d_gene: TRBD1
j_gene: TRBJ1-6
v_gene: TRBV9
CDR3nt: TGTGCCAGCAGCACGCGGACAGGAAATTCACCCCTCCACTTT
CDR3aa: CASSTRTGNSPLHF

abundance: -
d_gene: -
j_gene: TRBJ1-1
v_gene: TRBV7-9
CDR3nt: TGTGCCAGCTCCGTGAACACTGAAGCTTTCTTT
CDR3aa: CASSVNTEAFF

abundance: -
d_gene: -
j_gene: TRBJ1-2
v_gene: TRBV30
CDR3nt: TGTGCCTGGAGTGTAGCACAGAATGGCTACACCTTC
CDR3aa: CAWSVAQNGYTF

abundance: -
d_gene: -
j_gene: TRBJ1-1
v_gene: TRBV21-1
CDR3nt: TGTGCCAGCAGCAAAGATTGTTCGGTTGTAACAACCCTGGGCACTGAAGCTTTCTTT
CDR3aa: CASSKDCSVVTTLGTEAFF

abundance: -
d_gene: -
j_gene: TRBJ1-6
v_gene: TRBV5-6
CDR3nt: TGTGCCAGCAGCTATGACGGCAGGGTGGATTCACCCCTCCACTTT
CDR3aa: CASSYDGRVDSPLHF

abundance: -
d_gene: -
j_gene: TRBJ2-2
v_gene: TRBV6-1
CDR3nt: TGTGCCAGCAGTGAAATCTGGCAGCCAAACACCGGGGAGCTGTTTTTT
CDR3aa: CASSEIWQPNTGELFF

abundance: once
d_gene: -
j_gene: TRBJ1-5
v_gene: TRBV3-1/TRBV3-2
CDR3nt: TGTGCCAGCAGCCAAGATTTAACAGGTTCCGGGCAGCCCCAGCATTTT
CDR3aa: CASSQDLTGSGQPQHF

abundance: once
d_gene: -
j_gene: TRBJ1-2
v_gene: TRBV30
CDR3nt: TGTGCCTGGAGTCCTACCGGGACACTGGAGGGCTACACCTTC
CDR3aa: CAWSPTGTLEGYTF

abundance: -
d_gene: -
j_gene: TRBJ2-7
v_gene: TRBV18
CDR3nt: TGTGCCAGCTCACAGGAGTACGACAACGAGCAGTACTTC
CDR3aa: CASSQEYDNEQYF

abundance: -
d_gene: -
j_gene: TRBJ1-5
v_gene: TRBV21-1
CDR3nt: TGTGCCAGCAGCAAAGACCGGATACGAGTTCAGCCCCAGCATTTT
CDR3aa: CASSKDRIRVQPQHF

abundance: -
d_gene: -
j_gene: TRBJ1-1
v_gene: TRBV6-1
CDR3nt: TGTGCCAGCAGTGATTTAGGTTATATAAGGGCTCAGGGCACTGAAGCTTTCTTT
CDR3aa: CASSDLGYIRAQGTEAFF

abundance: -
d_gene: -
j_gene: TRBJ1-1
v_gene: TRBV4-2
CDR3nt: TGTGCCAGCAGCCGAGATCGCGGGGGGGCTGAAGCTTTCTTT
CDR3aa: CASSRDRGGAEAFF

abundance: -
d_gene: -
j_gene: TRBJ2-7
v_gene: TRBV28
CDR3nt: TGTGCCAGCAGTGAGGGAAACTACGAGCAGTACTTC
CDR3aa: CASSEGNYEQYF

abundance: -
d_gene: -
j_gene: TRBJ1-2
v_gene: TRBV19
CDR3nt: TGTGCCAGTAGTATCATCGGGGGCTACTATGGCTACACCTTC
CDR3aa: CASSIIGGYYGYTF

abundance: -
d_gene: TRBD2
j_gene: TRBJ2-1
v_gene: TRBV28
CDR3nt: TGTGCCAGCAGTTTACGGACTAGCGGGGTATACAATGAGCAGTTCTTC
CDR3aa: CASSLRTSGVYNEQFF